The following is a T cell receptor (beta chain) sequence with its context. Per germline, CDR1 ENHRY and CDR2 SYGVKD. The ends were cut back, 7 bases at V and 6 bases at J, with 6 bases in the middle. The CDR3 is made up of 11 amino acids. The sample belongs to a study of blood T cell repertoires in COVID-19. On the study more broadly: Some COVID-19 samples were acute and others convalescent; all came from the United States, Italy and Spain. Sources were T cells, B-cell-depleted T cells, or PBMCs; the material itself was cDNA or gDNA.

In the authors' workflow: Amplification with reference gene primers provided the estimates of nucleated cell counts. The method was immunoSEQ multiplex PCR; TCRdb's version includes in-frame clones alone and lacks a portion of them. V and J calls and clone size are as listed in that table; D and trimming were resolved from the DNA. The data contain around 70,000 clones, about 82% of them seen just once; the ten biggest clones take up 15% to 20%. The sample comprised peripheral blood. This chain links TRBV10-3 with TRBJ2-2, with D maybe TRBD2 (5 bases). This receptor was obtained from an older woman with acute or convalescent COVID-19. The CDR3 is CAITGSGELFF. The CDR3 coding sequence is TGTGCCATCACGGGGTCCGGGGAGCTGTTTTTT.